These T cell receptor beta chains were read from a single sample in a study of healthy donors' naive CD4 and CD8 T cells. From the reads, TCRdb called clonotypes with MiXCR, one entry per CDR3 protein. The table has 150,000 to 200,000 distinct CDR3 sequences, 65% to 80% seen once. Sequences were obtained from naive CD4+ and CD8+ T cells sorted from blood, pooled from several donors. These receptor sequences come from a pool of human donors in good health; the sample pools cells from several healthy donors. CDR3s include the opening cysteine and the closing phenylalanine or tryptophan.

j_gene: TRBJ1-1; v_gene: TRBV19; CDR3aa: CASSIGGRNTEAFF
j_gene: TRBJ2-4; v_gene: TRBV29-1; CDR3aa: CSVTSGLSFLAKNIQYF
j_gene: TRBJ2-1; v_gene: TRBV6-2/TRBV6-3; CDR3aa: CASSPVIGEQFF
j_gene: TRBJ1-1; v_gene: TRBV27; CDR3aa: CASSPGTPNTEAFF
j_gene: TRBJ2-7; v_gene: TRBV30; CDR3aa: CAWSVQGFEQYF
j_gene: TRBJ1-5; v_gene: TRBV6-2/TRBV6-3; CDR3aa: CASSSRTRGRGWQPQHF
j_gene: TRBJ1-5; v_gene: TRBV5-5; CDR3aa: CASSFQHSGGNQPQHF
j_gene: TRBJ1-1; v_gene: TRBV6-5; CDR3aa: CASSTKQGWSPEAFF
j_gene: TRBJ2-1; v_gene: TRBV5-6; CDR3aa: CASRGISYNEQFF
j_gene: TRBJ1-6; v_gene: TRBV2; CDR3aa: CASSLLDSNSPLHF
j_gene: TRBJ2-7; v_gene: TRBV28; CDR3aa: CASRQTGGYEQYF
j_gene: TRBJ2-7; v_gene: TRBV29-1; CDR3aa: CSVEFGLSYEQYF
j_gene: TRBJ1-5; v_gene: TRBV29-1; CDR3aa: CSIKPRNRGPTQPQHF
j_gene: TRBJ2-7; v_gene: TRBV29-1; CDR3aa: CSVEIRGYEQYF
j_gene: TRBJ2-3; v_gene: TRBV29-1; CDR3aa: CSVDESPDTQYF
j_gene: TRBJ2-7; v_gene: TRBV29-1; CDR3aa: CSVGDSPYEQYF
j_gene: TRBJ2-3; v_gene: TRBV29-1; CDR3aa: CSVLWSDTQYF
j_gene: TRBJ1-6; v_gene: TRBV7-2; CDR3aa: CASRDRAGHSPLHF
j_gene: TRBJ2-7; v_gene: TRBV11-1; CDR3aa: CASSFPGETYEQYF
j_gene: TRBJ1-1; v_gene: TRBV29-1; CDR3aa: CSVLLTVNTEAFF
j_gene: TRBJ2-1; v_gene: TRBV19; CDR3aa: CASSPPAGSSNEQFF
j_gene: -; v_gene: TRBV4-2; CDR3aa: CASSHPEPEQYF